This T cell receptor beta chain emerged from a study of blood T cell repertoires in COVID-19. Study as a whole: The cDNA or gDNA used as material had been derived from T cells, B-cell-depleted T cells, or PBMCs.

Sequencing used immunoSEQ multiplex PCR; TCRdb keeps in-frame clones, though not all of them. The table lists fewer than 85,000 clones, 82% of them singletons, with 3.5% to 5% in the top ten. V gave up 0 bases and J gave up 0 bases; unmatched junction bases: 3. The CDR3 consists of 16 residues. CDR1 and CDR2 from the germline V gene are SGDLS and YYNGEE. The chain joins TRBV9 to TRBJ2-1; 7 nucleotides agree with TRBD2. The sample consisted of peripheral blood. The source is a woman aged 55-75 years with acute or convalescent COVID-19. The CDR3: CASSVDGGNSYNEQFF. Written as DNA, the CDR3 is TGTGCCAGCAGCGTAGACGGGGGGAACTCCTACAATGAGCAGTTCTTC.